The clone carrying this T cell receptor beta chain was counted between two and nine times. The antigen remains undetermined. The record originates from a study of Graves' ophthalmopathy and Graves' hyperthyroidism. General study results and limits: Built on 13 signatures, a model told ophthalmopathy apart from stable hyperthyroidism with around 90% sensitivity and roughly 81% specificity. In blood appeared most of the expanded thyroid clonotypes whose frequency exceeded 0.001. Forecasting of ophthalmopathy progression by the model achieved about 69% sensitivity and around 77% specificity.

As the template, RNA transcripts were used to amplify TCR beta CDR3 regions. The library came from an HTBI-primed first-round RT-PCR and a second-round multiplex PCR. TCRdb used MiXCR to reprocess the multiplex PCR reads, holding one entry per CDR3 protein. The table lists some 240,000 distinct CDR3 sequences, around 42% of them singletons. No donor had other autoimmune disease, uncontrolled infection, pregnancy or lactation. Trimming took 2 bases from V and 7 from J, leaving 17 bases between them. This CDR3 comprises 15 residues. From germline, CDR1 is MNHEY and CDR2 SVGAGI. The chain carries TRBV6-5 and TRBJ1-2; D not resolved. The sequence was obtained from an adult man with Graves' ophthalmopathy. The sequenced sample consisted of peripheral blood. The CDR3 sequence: CASSYRTIGLGGYTF. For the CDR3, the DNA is TGTGCCAGCAGTTACCGGACGATAGGTCTGGGTGGCTACACCTTC.